This passage covers 7 T cell receptor beta chains from one sample sequenced in a study of cytomegalovirus exposure and HLA in healthy donors. Here immunoSEQ multiplex PCR was the method, and the copy in TCRdb shows in-frame clones only, minus some. The sample has about 79,000 clones; more than 85% are singletons. Sequencing was performed on PBMCs. The receptors come from a woman in her thirties in good health and CMV-seronegative.

The CDR3 reads CASSLRLAGWGQETQYF. In DNA, the CDR3 is TGTGCCAGCAGTCTAAGACTAGCGGGGTGGGGCCAAGAGACCCAGTACTTC. The gene calls are TRBV28 and TRBJ2-5; 11 nucleotides align to TRBD2. V shed 5 bases and J 1 base; nucleotides not matched to a gene: 9. This CDR3 comprises 17 residues. From germline, CDR1 is MDHEN and CDR2 SYDVKM.

The rearrangement joins TRBV6-6 to TRBJ1-2; D not resolved. The CDR3 consists of 13 residues. From germline, CDR1 is MNHNY and CDR2 SVGAGI (reference sequence). V shed 5 bases and J shed 8 bases, with 15 bases lying between them. CDR3 DNA: TGTGCCAGCAGTAGTAGGGAGGGCGGCGGCTACACCTTC. This gives the protein CASSSREGGGYTF.

J is TRBJ1-5 and V is TRBV5-4; 7 nucleotides line up with TRBD1. CDR3 length: 13 amino acids. Trimming removed 4 bases from V and 4 bases from J; junction bases left unmatched: 2. Germline V gene data show CDR1 as SGHNT and CDR2 as YYREEE (reference sequence). The CDR3 is CASSIQGNQPQHF. The CDR3 coding sequence is TGTGCCAGCAGCATACAGGGGAATCAGCCCCAGCATTTT.

In its sample, this clone was seen once. This sequence joins TRBV11-2 and TRBJ2-1, with TRBD2 matching over 9 bases. Germline trimming cut 0 bases from V and 3 bases from J; bases unmatched to any gene: 3. The CDR3 is 16 residues long. Germline-derived CDR1 and CDR2 are SGHAT and FQNNGV. CDR3 in amino acids: CASSLEEAGGYNEQFF. The CDR3 DNA sequence: TGTGCCAGCAGCTTAGAAGAAGCGGGGGGCTACAATGAGCAGTTCTTC.

The chain links TRBV19 to TRBJ2-3; 7 bases are a match to TRBD1. Germline V lookup: CDR1 LNHDA, CDR2 SQIVND (reference sequence). CDR3 size: 15 residues. The ends lost 9 bases at V and 1 base at J; junction bases unmatched: 10. CDR3 amino acids: CASGQATWGTDTQYF. CDR3 bases: TGTGCCAGCGGACAGGCGACGTGGGGCACAGATACGCAGTATTTT.

V and J are TRBV4-3 and TRBJ2-5, with 8 bases aligning to TRBD1. The J call is in doubt because the DNA end fits TRBJ2-7 better. Germline lookup yields CDR1 LGHNA and CDR2 YSLEER. This CDR3 spans 15 amino acids. This chain's CDR3 is CASSPSTGVSYEQYF. CDR3 in DNA: TGCGCCAGCAGCCCGTCGACAGGGGTCTCCTACGAGCAGTACTTC.

This clone appeared a single time. The rearrangement links TRBV7-2 to TRBJ2-1; TRBD1 agrees at 8 bases. In germline, CDR1 is SGHTA, CDR2 FQGNSA. The CDR3 runs to 17 residues. Trimming removed 4 bases from V and 7 bases from J; junction bases left unmatched: 15. The CDR3 coding sequence is TGTGCCAGCAGCTCCTTACAGAACCGGGACAGGCCAAATGAGCAGTTCTTC. It codes for CASSSLQNRDRPNEQFF. Variable domain in full (rest from reference TRBV7-2 and TRBJ2-1): GAGVSQSPSNKVTEKGKDVELRCDPISGHTALYWYRQSLGQGLEFLIYFQGNSAPDKSGLPSDRFSAERTGGSVSTLTIQRTQQEDSAVYLCASSSLQNRDRPNEQFFGPGTRLTVL.